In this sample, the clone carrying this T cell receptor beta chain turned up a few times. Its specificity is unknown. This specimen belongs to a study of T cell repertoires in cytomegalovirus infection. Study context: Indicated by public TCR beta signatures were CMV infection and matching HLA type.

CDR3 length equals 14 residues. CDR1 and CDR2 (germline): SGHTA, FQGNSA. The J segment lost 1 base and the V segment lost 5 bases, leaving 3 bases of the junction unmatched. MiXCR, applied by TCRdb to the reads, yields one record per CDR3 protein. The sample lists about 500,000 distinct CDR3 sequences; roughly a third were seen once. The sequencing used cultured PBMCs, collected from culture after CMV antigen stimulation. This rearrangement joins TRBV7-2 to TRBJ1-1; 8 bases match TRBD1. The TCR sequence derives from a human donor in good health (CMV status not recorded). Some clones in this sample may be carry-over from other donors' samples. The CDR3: CASSKGQANTEAFF. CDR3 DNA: TGTGCCAGCAGCAAGGGACAGGCGAACACTGAAGCTTTCTTT.